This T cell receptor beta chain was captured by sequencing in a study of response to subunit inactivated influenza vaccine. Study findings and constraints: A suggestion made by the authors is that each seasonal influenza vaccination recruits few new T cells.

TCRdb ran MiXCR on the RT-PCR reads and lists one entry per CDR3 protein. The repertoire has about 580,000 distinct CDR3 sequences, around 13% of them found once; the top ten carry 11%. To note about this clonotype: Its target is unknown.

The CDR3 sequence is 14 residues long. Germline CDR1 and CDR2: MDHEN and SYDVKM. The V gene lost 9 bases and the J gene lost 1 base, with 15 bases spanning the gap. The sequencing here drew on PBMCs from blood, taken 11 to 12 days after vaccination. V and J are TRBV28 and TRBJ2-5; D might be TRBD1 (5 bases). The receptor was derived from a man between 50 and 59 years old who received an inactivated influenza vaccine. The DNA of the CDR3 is TGTGCCAGTGGGGCCGATACGTCCCAAGAGACCCAGTACTTC. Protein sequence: CASGADTSQETQYF.